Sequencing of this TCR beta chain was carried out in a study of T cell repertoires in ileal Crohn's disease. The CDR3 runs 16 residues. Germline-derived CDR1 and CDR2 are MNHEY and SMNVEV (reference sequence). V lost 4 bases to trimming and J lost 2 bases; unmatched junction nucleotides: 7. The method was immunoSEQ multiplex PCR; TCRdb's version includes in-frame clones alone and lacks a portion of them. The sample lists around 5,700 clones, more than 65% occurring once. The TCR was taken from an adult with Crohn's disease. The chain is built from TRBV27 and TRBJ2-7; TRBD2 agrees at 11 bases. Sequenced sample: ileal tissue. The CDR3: CASSWGIAGGPYEQYF. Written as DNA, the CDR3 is TGTGCCAGCAGTTGGGGGATAGCGGGAGGGCCCTACGAGCAGTACTTC.